Below, 16 T cell receptor beta chains from the same sample are listed, as sequenced in a study of shared clonotypes between healthy human individuals. TCRdb's copy holds only in-frame clones and misses some; the assay was immunoSEQ multiplex PCR. The table shows a few million clones, with 85% to 95% occurring only once. Sequenced: naive CD4+ T cells from PBMCs. Stated subset: CD45RA+ positively selected. These receptors came from a man in his late teens or twenties in good health. Some clones in this sample may be carry-over from other donors' samples.

The chain combines TRBV7-2 with TRBJ1-2, with 7 nucleotides matching TRBD1. The CDR3 loop spans 16 amino acids. CDR1 and CDR2 (germline): SGHTA, FQGNSA. J gave up 3 bases and V 5 bases, and 12 bases lay outside the gene matches. As DNA, the CDR3 is TGTGCCAGCAGCCAACGAGGGACAGACCCTTACTATGGCTACACCTTC. It translates to CASSQRGTDPYYGYTF.

This sequence joins TRBV10-3 and TRBJ2-3, with D possibly matching TRBD2 (7 bases). The germline gives CDR1 ENHRY, CDR2 SYGVKD. The V end lost 4 bases, the J end lost 12 bases, and 11 bases lay between the germline ends. The CDR3 runs 11 residues. CDR3 region: CAISGGGPQYF. The DNA of the CDR3 is TGTGCCATCAGTGGGGGGGGCCCACAGTATTTT.

Only one count was recorded for this clone. V gene TRBV6-5 combines with J gene TRBJ2-2; no reliable D call. Per the germline V gene, CDR1 is MNHEY and CDR2 is SVGAGI. Trimming cost V 0 bases and J 6 bases, with 8 bases left between them. CDR3 length equals 14 residues. The CDR3 is CASSYSDLAGELFF. The CDR3 DNA reads as TGTGCCAGCAGTTACTCCGATCTAGCCGGGGAGCTGTTTTTT.

The chain carries TRBV4-3 and TRBJ2-7; D is tentatively TRBD1 or TRBD2 (5 bases each). V was pared by 3 bases and J by 6 bases, with 21 bases between. The CDR3 consists of 16 residues. CDR1 and CDR2 (germline): LGHNA, YSLEER. CDR3 DNA sequence: TGCGCCAGCAGCCAGTCAGGGAGCAATGCCTACGGCGAGCAGTACTTC. This sequence encodes CASSQSGSNAYGEQYF.

The chain recombines TRBV6-6 with TRBJ2-2, with unresolved D. The CDR3 totals 14 residues. Germline V lookup: CDR1 MNHNY, CDR2 SVGAGI (reference sequence). Trimming shortened V by 6 bases and J by 4 bases, and 12 bases separated the two germline ends. CDR3 amino acids: CASRGSVSTGELFF. As DNA, the CDR3 is TGTGCCAGCAGGGGCTCGGTCAGCACCGGGGAGCTGTTTTTT.

The V call is TRBV28, the J call TRBJ1-5; perhaps TRBD1 as D (5 bases). V was trimmed by 3 bases and J by 7 bases, leaving 19 bases between them. The CDR3 consists of 16 residues. Looked up from germline, CDR1 is MDHEN and CDR2 is SYDVKM. The CDR3 sequence: CASSFTTRGRGQPQHF. CDR3 DNA sequence: TGTGCCAGCAGTTTCACCACCCGGGGGAGGGGACAGCCCCAGCATTTT. The full variable domain, rest sourced from reference TRBV28 and TRBJ1-5, is DVKVTQSSRYLVKRTGEKVFLECVQDMDHENMFWYRQDPGLGLRLIYFSYDVKMKEKGDIPEGYSVSREKKERFSLILESASTNQTSMYLCASSFTTRGRGQPQHFGDGTRLSIL.

The chain links TRBV28 to TRBJ2-1; 10 bases match TRBD1. Germline V CDR1 and CDR2: MDHEN, SYDVKM. V gave up 5 bases and J gave up 7 bases; unmatched junction bases: 11. The CDR3 consists of 16 residues. The CDR3 DNA reads as TGTGCCAGCAGTCGGCATATAGGACAGGGGGGTAATGAGCAGTTCTTC. This encodes CASSRHIGQGGNEQFF.

The chain recombines TRBV6-1 with TRBJ2-5; 9 bases align to TRBD2. Germline V gene lookup returns CDR1 MNHNS and CDR2 SASEGT. This CDR3 comprises 15 residues. V lost 6 bases and J lost 4; bases outside the gene matches: 9. In DNA form, the CDR3 reads TGTGCCAGCAGGGGAACTAGCGGGTCTCTAGAGACCCAGTACTTC. It encodes CASRGTSGSLETQYF.

The chain links TRBV9 to TRBJ2-2; 8 nucleotides agree with TRBD1. Germline values: CDR1 SGDLS, CDR2 YYNGEE. The CDR3 has 15 residues. V gave up 5 bases and J gave up 1 base; unmatched junction bases: 4. CDR3 region: CASSLGTGNTGELFF. In DNA, the CDR3 is TGTGCCAGCAGTCTCGGGACAGGGAACACCGGGGAGCTGTTTTTT.

The chain has TRBV6-5 and TRBJ2-1; TRBD2 agrees at 7 bases. The CDR3 spans 14 residues. V lost 7 bases to trimming and J lost 4 bases; unmatched junction nucleotides: 7. Germline-derived CDR1 and CDR2 are MNHEY and SVGAGI. Here the CDR3 reads CASIKKRDYNEQFF. Written as DNA, the CDR3 is TGTGCCAGCATCAAAAAGCGGGATTACAATGAGCAGTTCTTC.

The rearrangement joins TRBV28 to TRBJ2-1; D may be TRBD2 (6 bases). V was pared by 3 bases and J by 9 bases, with 18 bases between. Germline V gives CDR1 MDHEN, CDR2 SYDVKM. The CDR3 spans 15 residues. This chain's CDR3 is CASSLVTRGSVEQFF. CDR3 coding DNA: TGTGCCAGCAGTTTGGTGACTAGGGGATCAGTTGAGCAGTTCTTC.

The CDR3 loop is CASSGGQGGDTIQPQHF. For the CDR3, the DNA is TGTGCCAGTAGCGGGGGCCAAGGAGGAGATACAATTCAGCCCCAGCATTTT. The chain joins TRBV19 to TRBJ1-5; TRBD1 might be the D (6 bases). Germline CDR1 LNHDA, CDR2 SQIVND (reference sequence). V lost 6 bases and J lost 6, with 24 bases in between. The CDR3 consists of 17 residues.

The V gene is TRBV5-1, the J gene TRBJ2-3; D assignment may be TRBD1 or TRBD2 (5 bases each). V was shortened by 2 bases and J by 2 bases, with 24 bases between the two germline ends. Germline CDR1 is SGHRS and CDR2 is YFSETQ. This CDR3 region has 19 residues. The DNA for the CDR3 is TGCGCCAGCAGCTTTTCTCCCCCGGGACCATATACACCCACAGATACGCAGTATTTT. It encodes CASSFSPPGPYTPTDTQYF.

V is TRBV5-1 and J is TRBJ2-3; TRBD2 matches 10 bases. V trimming: 0 bases; J trimming: 4 bases; junction bases outside the gene matches: 8. The CDR3 is 17 residues long. Germline CDR1 reads SGHRS; CDR2 reads YFSETQ. This CDR3 is CASSLAGTSGNADTQYF. CDR3 DNA: TGCGCCAGCAGCTTGGCAGGAACTAGCGGGAACGCAGATACGCAGTATTTT.

Worth noting for this clone: Other nucleotide sequences from this sample produce the same CDR3. This chain connects TRBV5-4 to TRBJ2-7, with 9 bases matching TRBD2. Looked up from germline, CDR1 is SGHNT and CDR2 is YYREEE (reference sequence). This CDR3 contains 14 residues. The V segment lost 3 bases and the J segment 0 bases; nucleotides outside the gene matches: 1. The CDR3 DNA is TGTGCCAGCAGCTCGACTAGCGGCTCCTACGAGCAGTACTTC. It encodes CASSSTSGSYEQYF.

The chain carries TRBV5-6 and TRBJ1-5, with 8 bases identical to TRBD1. Germline CDR1 reads SGHDT; CDR2 reads YYEEEE. V lost 0 bases to trimming and J lost 7 bases; unmatched junction nucleotides: 6. The CDR3 spans 15 residues. CDR3: CASSLAGGPGQPQHF. The CDR3 region has the DNA TGTGCCAGCAGCTTGGCAGGGGGCCCAGGCCAGCCCCAGCATTTT.